Listed below are T cell receptor beta chains from one sample, sequenced in a study of cytomegalovirus exposure and HLA in healthy donors. Only in-frame clones appear in the TCRdb table, and some are missing; sequencing was by immunoSEQ multiplex PCR. The sample includes about 150,000 clones, more than 60% of them seen just once. What was sequenced was PBMCs. Receptor source: a man aged 40-49 years in good health and CMV-seropositive. Both conserved end residues are trimmed from each CDR3. D genes are given only for firm matches. Some rows mark clone size as missing; the rest say once, few, many or name a class of expanded clone.

>TRBV29-1|TRBJ1-3|TRBD1|NA
SGAGGVGNTIY
>TRBV12-5|TRBJ1-5|NA|NA
ASGFSAGNNQPQH
>TRBV5-6|TRBJ2-7|TRBD2|few
ASSLDRGSLYEQY
>TRBV5-8|TRBJ2-1|NA|once
ASSLVGGPYNEQF
>TRBV28|TRBJ2-5|TRBD2|NA
ASSSRSGSGETQY
>TRBV7-9|TRBJ2-7|NA|NA
ASSPGVLADEQY
>TRBV7-9|TRBJ1-6|TRBD1|NA
ASSLAFGTGNSPLH
>TRBV15|TRBJ2-7|TRBD1|few
ATSRAGTGAEY
>TRBV29-1|TRBJ2-3|TRBD1|few
SVERGQGVADTQY
>TRBV6-6|TRBJ2-1|TRBD2|once
ATRRKREGGNEQF
>TRBV13|TRBJ2-7|TRBD1|NA
ASTRTGDYEQY
>TRBV5-1|TRBJ2-1|NA|NA
ASSRRLGANNEQF
>TRBV10-3|TRBJ1-2|NA|few
ATNPQGSYGYT
>TRBV29-1|TRBJ2-7|NA|NA
SVSGQEAYEQY
>TRBV5-4|TRBJ2-7|NA|NA
ASSGIISGYYEQY
>TRBV12-5|TRBJ2-7|TRBD2|NA
ASGLAPGSGVYEQY
>TRBV6-1|TRBJ1-5|NA|NA
ASGAPNQPQH
>TRBV4-3|TRBJ1-1|NA|few
ASSQEGGTEAF
>TRBV27|TRBJ2-3|NA|once
ASSLEKSSANTDTQY
>TRBV5-4|TRBJ2-3|TRBD2|once
ASSLGAGVVTDTQY
>TRBV5-1|TRBJ2-7|TRBD1|once
ASSSGQGDNEQY
>TRBV14|TRBJ2-7|NA|NA
ASSHGPYEQY
>TRBV29-1|TRBJ1-3|NA|few
SVDIRQDGNTIY
>TRBV7-2|TRBJ2-7|TRBD1|NA
ASGQGIYEQY
>TRBV10-3|TRBJ1-1|TRBD1|NA
AISEGTVPEAF
>TRBV28|TRBJ2-7|TRBD2|NA
ASSSNKNGLAGPSYEQY
>TRBV19|TRBJ2-1|TRBD2|NA
ASSSGGDNEQF
>TRBV2|TRBJ1-5|NA|NA
ASRRDSNQPQH
>TRBV5-1|TRBJ2-2|NA|NA
ASSDLKGTGELF
>TRBV11-2|TRBJ1-1|NA|few
ASSLERRDLNLNTEAF
>TRBV11-2|TRBJ2-1|NA|NA
ASSLERYNEQF
>TRBV7-3|TRBJ1-6|NA|NA
ASSTGTRNSPLH
>TRBV25-1|TRBJ2-5|TRBD1|NA
ASSDPRGQETQY
>TRBV6-1|TRBJ2-1|TRBD2|NA
ASRTSGRASEQF
>TRBV20-1|TRBJ1-1|NA|NA
SARRNTEAF
>TRBV9|TRBJ2-3|TRBD2|NA
ASSVDGRGRSTDTQY
>TRBV21-1|TRBJ2-1|NA|NA
ASSKGGGSSYNEQF
>TRBV7-2|TRBJ2-7|TRBD2|NA
ASRNGREGDKQY
>TRBV2|TRBJ2-2|NA|NA
ASSPQGSGELF
>TRBV15|TRBJ2-1|TRBD2|NA
ATSRPGGTSGSGEQF
>TRBV11-2|TRBJ1-1|NA|NA
ASRIQVGGTEAF
>TRBV5-6|TRBJ2-1|NA|NA
ASSLRGFRNYEQF
>TRBV11-2|NA|TRBD1|NA
ASSSSGTGAHEQY
>TRBV11-2|TRBJ2-5|TRBD2|NA
ASSFISGLAMETQY
>TRBV19|TRBJ2-7|TRBD2|NA
ASTGTSDYEQY
>TRBV5-4|TRBJ2-2|NA|few
ASSFGESHRGMELF
>TRBV19|TRBJ1-1|TRBD1|NA
ASSMDRAGTEAF
>TRBV5-1|TRBJ2-3|TRBD1|NA
ASRRGQNTDTQY
>TRBV2|TRBJ2-6|NA|NA
ASISDVSGANGLT
>TRBV5-1|TRBJ1-1|TRBD1|few
ASSYQNPWDSF